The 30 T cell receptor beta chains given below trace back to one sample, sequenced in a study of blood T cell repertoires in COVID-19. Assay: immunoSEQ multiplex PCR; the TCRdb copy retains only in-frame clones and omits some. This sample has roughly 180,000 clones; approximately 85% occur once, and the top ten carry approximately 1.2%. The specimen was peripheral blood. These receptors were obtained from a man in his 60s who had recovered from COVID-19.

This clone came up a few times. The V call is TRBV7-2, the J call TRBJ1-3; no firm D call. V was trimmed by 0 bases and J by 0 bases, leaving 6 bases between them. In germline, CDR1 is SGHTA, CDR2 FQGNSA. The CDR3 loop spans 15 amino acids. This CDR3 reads CASSLALGSGNTIYF. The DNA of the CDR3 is TGTGCCAGCAGCTTAGCACTCGGCTCTGGAAACACCATATATTTT.

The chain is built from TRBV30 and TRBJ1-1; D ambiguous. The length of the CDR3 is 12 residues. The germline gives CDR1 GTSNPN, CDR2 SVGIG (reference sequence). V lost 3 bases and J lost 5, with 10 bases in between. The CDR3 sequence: CAWSARMTEAFF. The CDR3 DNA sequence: TGTGCCTGGAGCGCCAGGATGACTGAAGCTTTCTTT.

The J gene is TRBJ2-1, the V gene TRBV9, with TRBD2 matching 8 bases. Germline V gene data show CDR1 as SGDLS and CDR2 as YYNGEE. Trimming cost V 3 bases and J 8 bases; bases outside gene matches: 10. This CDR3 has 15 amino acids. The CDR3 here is CASSAAPGGAYEQFF. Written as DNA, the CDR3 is TGTGCCAGCAGCGCGGCGCCCGGGGGGGCCTATGAGCAGTTCTTC.

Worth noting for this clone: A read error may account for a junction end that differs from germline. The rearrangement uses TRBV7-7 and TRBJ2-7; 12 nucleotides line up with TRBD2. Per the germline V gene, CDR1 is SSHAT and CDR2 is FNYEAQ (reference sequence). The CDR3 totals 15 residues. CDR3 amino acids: CASSLASGGAYEQYF. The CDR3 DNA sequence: TGTGCTAGCAGCTTAGCTAGCGGGGGGGCGTACGAGCAGTACTTC.

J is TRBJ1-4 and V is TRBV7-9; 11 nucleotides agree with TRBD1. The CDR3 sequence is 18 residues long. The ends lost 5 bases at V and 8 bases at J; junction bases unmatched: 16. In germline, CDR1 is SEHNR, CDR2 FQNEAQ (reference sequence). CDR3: CASSRPGQGAGVGEKLFF. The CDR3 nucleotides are TGTGCCAGCAGCCGACCTGGACAGGGGGCCGGGGTAGGCGAAAAACTGTTTTTT.

In DNA, the CDR3 is TGTGCCAGCAGCGCTCAGGGACTACAGACTGAAGCTTTCTTT. Translating it yields CASSAQGLQTEAFF. The V call is TRBV9, the J call TRBJ1-1, with D possibly being TRBD1 (5 bases). Trimming stripped 3 bases from V and 5 bases from J, with 14 bases between. Looked up from germline, CDR1 is SGDLS and CDR2 is YYNGEE. The CDR3 consists of 14 residues.

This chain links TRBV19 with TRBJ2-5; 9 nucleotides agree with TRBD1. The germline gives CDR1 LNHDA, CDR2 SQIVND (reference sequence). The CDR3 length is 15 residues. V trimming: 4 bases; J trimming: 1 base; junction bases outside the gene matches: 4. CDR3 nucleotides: TGTGCCAGTAGTAGCCGGACAGGGGCCCAAGAGACCCAGTACTTC. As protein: CASSSRTGAQETQYF.

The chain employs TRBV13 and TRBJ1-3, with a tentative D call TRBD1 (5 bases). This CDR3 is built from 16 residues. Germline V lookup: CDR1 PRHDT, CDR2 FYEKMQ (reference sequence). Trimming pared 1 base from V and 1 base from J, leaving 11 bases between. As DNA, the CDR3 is TGTGCCAGCAGCTTAGATCGGGGGAAGTCTGGAAACACCATATATTTT. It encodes CASSLDRGKSGNTIYF.

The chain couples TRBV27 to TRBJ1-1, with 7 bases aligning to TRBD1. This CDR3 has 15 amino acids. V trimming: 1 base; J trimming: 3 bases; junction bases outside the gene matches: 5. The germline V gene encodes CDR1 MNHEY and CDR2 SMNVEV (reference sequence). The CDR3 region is CASSLFGQGDTEAFF. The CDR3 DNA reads TGTGCCAGCAGTTTATTTGGGCAGGGGGACACTGAAGCTTTCTTT.

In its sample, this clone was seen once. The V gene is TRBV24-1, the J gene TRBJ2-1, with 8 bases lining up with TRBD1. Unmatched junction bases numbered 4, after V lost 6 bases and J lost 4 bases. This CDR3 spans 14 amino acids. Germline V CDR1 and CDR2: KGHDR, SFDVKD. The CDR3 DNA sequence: TGTGCCACCAGTCCCACAGGGGGATACAATGAGCAGTTCTTC. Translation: CATSPTGGYNEQFF.

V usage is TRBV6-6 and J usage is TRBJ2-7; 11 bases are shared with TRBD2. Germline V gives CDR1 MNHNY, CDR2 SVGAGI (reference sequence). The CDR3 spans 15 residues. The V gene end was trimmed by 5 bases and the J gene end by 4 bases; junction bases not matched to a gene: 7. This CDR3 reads CASSPRLAGIYEQYF. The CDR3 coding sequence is TGTGCCAGCAGTCCCCGACTAGCGGGAATATACGAGCAGTACTTC.

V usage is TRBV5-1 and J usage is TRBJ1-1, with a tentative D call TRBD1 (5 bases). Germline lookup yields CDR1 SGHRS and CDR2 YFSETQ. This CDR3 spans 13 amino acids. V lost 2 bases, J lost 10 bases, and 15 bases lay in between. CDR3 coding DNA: TGCGCCAGCAGCTTACAGGTCCAAGGGTCAGCTTTCTTT. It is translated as CASSLQVQGSAFF.

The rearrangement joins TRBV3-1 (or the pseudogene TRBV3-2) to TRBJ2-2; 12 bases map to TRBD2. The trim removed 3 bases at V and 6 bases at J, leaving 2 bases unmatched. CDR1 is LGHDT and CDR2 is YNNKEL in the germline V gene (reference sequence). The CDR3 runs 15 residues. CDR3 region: CASSQSSGGAGELFF. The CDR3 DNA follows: TGTGCCAGCAGCCAGTCTAGCGGGGGGGCCGGGGAGCTGTTTTTT.

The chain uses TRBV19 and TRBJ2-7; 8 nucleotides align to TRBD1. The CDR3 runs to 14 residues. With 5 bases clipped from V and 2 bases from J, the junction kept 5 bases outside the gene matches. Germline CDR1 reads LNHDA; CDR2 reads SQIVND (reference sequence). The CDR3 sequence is CASSPTGVPYEQYF. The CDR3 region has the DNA TGTGCCAGTAGTCCGACAGGGGTCCCCTACGAGCAGTACTTC.

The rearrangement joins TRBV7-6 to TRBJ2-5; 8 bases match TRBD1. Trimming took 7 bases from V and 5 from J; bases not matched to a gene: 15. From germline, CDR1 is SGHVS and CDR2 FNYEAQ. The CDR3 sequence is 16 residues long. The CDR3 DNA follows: TGTGCCAGCACCAGGGGTCAGGGGGCACTATGGGAGACCCAGTACTTC. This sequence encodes CASTRGQGALWETQYF.

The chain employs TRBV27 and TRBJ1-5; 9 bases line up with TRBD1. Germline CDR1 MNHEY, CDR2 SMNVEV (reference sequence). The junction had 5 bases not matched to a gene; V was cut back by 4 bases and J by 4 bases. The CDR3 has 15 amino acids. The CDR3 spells CASSSWTGVNQPQHF. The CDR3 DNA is TGTGCCAGCAGTTCTTGGACAGGGGTGAATCAGCCCCAGCATTTT.

In nucleotides, the CDR3 is TGTGCCAGCAGCCAGGGACAGGCCTACGAGCAGTACTTC. Protein sequence: CASSQGQAYEQYF. This chain uses TRBV16 with TRBJ2-7, with TRBD1 identical over 8 bases. The germline CDR1 and CDR2 sequences are KGHSY and FQNENV. CDR3 size: 13 residues. J lost 2 bases, V lost 3 bases, and 0 bases had no gene match.

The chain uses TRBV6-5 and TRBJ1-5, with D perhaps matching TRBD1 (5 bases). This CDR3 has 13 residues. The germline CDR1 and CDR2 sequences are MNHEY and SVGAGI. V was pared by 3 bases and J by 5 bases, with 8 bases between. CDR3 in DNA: TGTGCCAGCAGTTATGGGGCCTATCAGCCCCAGCATTTT. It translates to CASSYGAYQPQHF.

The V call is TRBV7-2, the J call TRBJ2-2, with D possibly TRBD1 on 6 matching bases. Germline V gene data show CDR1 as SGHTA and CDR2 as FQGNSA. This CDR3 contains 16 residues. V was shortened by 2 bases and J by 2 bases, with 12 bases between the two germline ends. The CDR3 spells CASSLNPRGNTGELFF. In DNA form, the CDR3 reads TGTGCCAGCAGCTTAAATCCCAGGGGAAACACCGGGGAGCTGTTTTTT. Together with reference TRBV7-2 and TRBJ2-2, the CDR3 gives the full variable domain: GAGVSQSPSNKVTEKGKDVELRCDPISGHTALYWYRQSLGQGLEFLIYFQGNSAPDKSGLPSDRFSAERTGGSVSTLTIQRTQQEDSAVYLCASSLNPRGNTGELFFGEGSRLTVL.

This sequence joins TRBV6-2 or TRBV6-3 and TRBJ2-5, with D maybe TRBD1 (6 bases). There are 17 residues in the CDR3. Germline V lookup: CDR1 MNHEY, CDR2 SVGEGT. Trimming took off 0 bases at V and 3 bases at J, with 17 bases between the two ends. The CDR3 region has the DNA TGTGCCAGCAGTTACTCGAGGTACAGACAGGAGAAAGAGACCCAGTACTTC. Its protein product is CASSYSRYRQEKETQYF.

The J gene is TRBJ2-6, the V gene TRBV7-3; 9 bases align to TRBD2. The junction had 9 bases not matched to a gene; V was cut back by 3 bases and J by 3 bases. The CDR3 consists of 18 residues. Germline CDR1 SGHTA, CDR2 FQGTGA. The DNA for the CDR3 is TGTGCCAGCAGCTTCCCCCCAGCGGGGGGATATGGGGCCAACGTCCTGACTTTC. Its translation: CASSFPPAGGYGANVLTF.

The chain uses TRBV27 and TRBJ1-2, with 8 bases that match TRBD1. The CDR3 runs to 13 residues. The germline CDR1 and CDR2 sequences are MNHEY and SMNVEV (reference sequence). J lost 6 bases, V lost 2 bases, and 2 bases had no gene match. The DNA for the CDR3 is TGTGCCAGCAGTTTACAGGGGGCGAATGGCTACACCTTC. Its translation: CASSLQGANGYTF.

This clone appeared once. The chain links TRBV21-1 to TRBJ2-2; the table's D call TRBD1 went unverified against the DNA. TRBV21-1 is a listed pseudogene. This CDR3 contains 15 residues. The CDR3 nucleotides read TGTGCCAGCAGCCTCGTGGGGCGGAGCACCGGGGAGCTGTTTTTT. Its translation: CASSLVGRSTGELFF.

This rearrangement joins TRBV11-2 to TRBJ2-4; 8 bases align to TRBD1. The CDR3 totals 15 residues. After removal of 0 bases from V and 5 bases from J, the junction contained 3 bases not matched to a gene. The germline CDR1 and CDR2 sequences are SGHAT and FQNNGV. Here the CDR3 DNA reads TGTGCCAGCAGCTTAGATTGGGGACAGGAAAACATTCAGTACTTC. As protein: CASSLDWGQENIQYF.

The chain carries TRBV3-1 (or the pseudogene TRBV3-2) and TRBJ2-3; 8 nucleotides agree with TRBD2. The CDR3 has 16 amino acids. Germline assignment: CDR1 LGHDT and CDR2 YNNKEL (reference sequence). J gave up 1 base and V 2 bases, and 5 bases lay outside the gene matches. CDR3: CASSQRGRGGTDTQYF. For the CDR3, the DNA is TGTGCCAGCAGCCAAAGAGGGCGGGGGGGCACAGATACGCAGTATTTT.

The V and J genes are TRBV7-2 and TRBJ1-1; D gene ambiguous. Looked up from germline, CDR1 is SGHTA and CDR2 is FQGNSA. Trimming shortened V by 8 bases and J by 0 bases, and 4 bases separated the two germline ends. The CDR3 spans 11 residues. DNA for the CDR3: TGTGCCAGCGCGGTGAACACTGAAGCTTTCTTT. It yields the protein CASAVNTEAFF.

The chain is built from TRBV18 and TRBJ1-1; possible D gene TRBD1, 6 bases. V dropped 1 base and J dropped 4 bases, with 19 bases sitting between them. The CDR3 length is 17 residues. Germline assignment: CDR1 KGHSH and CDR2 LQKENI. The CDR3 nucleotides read TGTGCCAGCTCACCACAGGCAGGGGAAATTGTCGGCACTGAAGCTTTCTTT. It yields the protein CASSPQAGEIVGTEAFF.

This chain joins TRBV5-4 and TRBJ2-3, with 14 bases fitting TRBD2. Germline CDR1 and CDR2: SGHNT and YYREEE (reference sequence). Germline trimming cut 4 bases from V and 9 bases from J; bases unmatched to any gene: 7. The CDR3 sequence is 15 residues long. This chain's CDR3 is CASSPSTSGGATQYF. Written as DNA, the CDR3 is TGTGCCAGCAGCCCGTCGACTAGCGGGGGGGCGACGCAGTATTTT.

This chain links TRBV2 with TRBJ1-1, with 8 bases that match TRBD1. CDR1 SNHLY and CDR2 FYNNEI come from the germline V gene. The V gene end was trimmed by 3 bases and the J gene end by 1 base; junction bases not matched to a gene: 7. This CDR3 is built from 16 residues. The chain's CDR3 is CASSDPWTGKNTEAFF. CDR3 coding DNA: TGTGCCAGCAGTGATCCTTGGACAGGGAAGAACACTGAAGCTTTCTTT.

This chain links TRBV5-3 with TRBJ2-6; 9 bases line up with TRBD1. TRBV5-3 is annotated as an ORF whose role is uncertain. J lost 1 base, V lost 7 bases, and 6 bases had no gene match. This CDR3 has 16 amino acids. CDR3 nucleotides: TGTGCCAGAGCCGGGACAGGGAGTTCTGGGGCCAACGTCCTGACTTTC. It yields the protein CARAGTGSSGANVLTF.